What follows are 17 T cell receptor beta chains derived from one specimen sequenced in a study of CD8+ T cells in alopecia areata. Noted treatment: oral pan-JAK inhibitor, 5-10 mg twice daily. Extracted from the samples, RNA was reverse transcribed into cDNA to serve as the sequencing template. Some clones are missing from TCRdb's copy, which holds only in-frame ones; the method was immunoSEQ multiplex PCR. The table records around 180,000 clones, 64% of them present only once. The specimen was CD4+ T cells sorted from blood, collected around week 50, from a patient treated with tofacitinib. These receptor sequences come from a human donor with alopecia areata.

Turning to this clone: The same CDR3 can be traced to other DNA sequences in this sample. This sequence joins TRBV4-3 and TRBJ2-2; D is ambiguous. This CDR3 region has 15 residues. Between the trimmed V and J ends, which lost 0 bases and 0 bases, there was a span of 5 bases. CDR1 is LGHNA and CDR2 is YSLEER in the germline V gene. DNA of the CDR3: TGCGCCAGCAGCCAAGAGGCCGCGAACACCGGGGAGCTGTTTTTT. It encodes CASSQEAANTGELFF.

This clone appeared a few times. The chain's CDR3 is CASSLGQGGVYETQYF. The CDR3 region has the DNA TGTGCCAGCAGCTTAGGGCAGGGAGGGGTATATGAGACCCAGTACTTC. The chain couples TRBV11-2 to TRBJ2-5; 7 bases are shared with TRBD2. The ends lost 1 base at V and 5 bases at J; junction bases unmatched: 10. This CDR3 is built from 16 residues. CDR1 is SGHAT and CDR2 is FQNNGV in the germline V gene.

This clone was detected ten times or more. The rearrangement links TRBV7-2 to TRBJ2-3; 7 bases line up with TRBD2. V lost 4 bases to trimming and J lost 3 bases; unmatched junction nucleotides: 7. Germline CDR1 and CDR2: SGHTA and FQGNSA. The CDR3 contains 15 residues. The chain's CDR3 is CASSSQSGETDTQYF. DNA of the CDR3: TGTGCCAGCAGCTCACAGAGCGGGGAGACAGATACGCAGTATTTT.

The J gene is TRBJ2-5, the V gene TRBV5-1, with D perhaps TRBD2 (5 bases). The germline V gene encodes CDR1 SGHRS and CDR2 YFSETQ. V was shortened by 2 bases and J by 5 bases, with 10 bases between the two germline ends. The CDR3 totals 13 residues. In DNA form, the CDR3 reads TGCGCCAGCAGCTTTTACCCGGGGGAGACCCAGTACTTC. Translating gives CASSFYPGETQYF.

The V and J genes are TRBV7-6 and TRBJ2-5, with unresolved D. The J call may be faulty, since TRBJ2-7 better matches the DNA end. Germline values: CDR1 SGHVS, CDR2 FNYEAQ. The CDR3 contains 14 residues. This chain's CDR3 is CASSLDDGSYEQYF. CDR3 DNA sequence: TGTGCCAGCAGCTTAGATGACGGATCCTACGAGCAGTACTTC.

The rearrangement joins TRBV2 to TRBJ1-2, with a tentative D call TRBD1 (6 bases). Germline loops: CDR1 SNHLY, CDR2 FYNNEI. The CDR3 loop spans 14 amino acids. V dropped 3 bases and J dropped 4 bases, with 12 bases sitting between them. CDR3 bases: TGTGCCAGCAGTGAGCCACAGGGTAGCTATGGCTACACCTTC. Translated: CASSEPQGSYGYTF.

This clone appeared a few times. The chain recombines TRBV7-8 with TRBJ2-3; no firm D call. Germline values: CDR1 SGHVS, CDR2 FQNEAQ. Trimming pared 2 bases from V and 6 bases from J, leaving 9 bases between. The CDR3 has 13 residues. The CDR3 spells CASSLNVGDTQYF. CDR3 bases: TGTGCCAGCAGCTTAAACGTCGGGGATACGCAGTATTTT.

This rearrangement joins TRBV4-3 to TRBJ2-7; perhaps TRBD1 as D (5 bases). V shed 0 bases and J shed 3 bases, with 6 bases lying between them. Germline CDR1 is LGHNA and CDR2 is YSLEER. The CDR3 totals 13 residues. Written as DNA, the CDR3 is TGCGCCAGCAGCCAAGATCAGGGCTACGAGCAGTACTTC. Protein sequence: CASSQDQGYEQYF.

The gene calls are TRBV12-5 and TRBJ1-2; 11 bases agree with TRBD1. V was clipped by 2 bases and J by 8 bases; unmatched bases: 7. This CDR3 comprises 15 residues. From germline, CDR1 is LGHNT and CDR2 FRNRAP. This chain's CDR3 is CASGLPSDRGQGYTF. In nucleotides, the CDR3 is TGTGCTAGTGGTTTGCCCTCGGACAGGGGGCAGGGCTACACCTTC.

This clone was counted only a few times. This chain joins TRBV2 and TRBJ2-3; 15 bases match TRBD2. The trim removed 7 bases at V and 0 bases at J, leaving 14 bases unmatched. The CDR3 loop spans 20 amino acids. Per the germline V gene, CDR1 is SNHLY and CDR2 is FYNNEI. CDR3 coding DNA: TGTGCCAGCAAGAATATGGGACTAGCGGGGGGATCTGCTAGCACAGATACGCAGTATTTT. Translating gives CASKNMGLAGGSASTDTQYF.

The CDR3 sequence: CASSYSSADTQYF. The CDR3 DNA sequence: TGTGCCAGCAGTTACTCGAGTGCAGATACGCAGTATTTT. The gene calls are TRBV6-6 and TRBJ2-3; D unclear. V was pared by 0 bases and J by 4 bases, with 5 bases between. Germline V CDR1 and CDR2: MNHNY, SVGAGI (reference sequence). CDR3 size: 13 residues.

This chain links TRBV18 with TRBJ2-7, with D perhaps matching TRBD1 (6 bases). Trimming pared 5 bases from V and 6 bases from J, leaving 11 bases between. The CDR3 has 12 residues. The germline V gene has CDR1 KGHSH and CDR2 LQKENI. The CDR3 loop reads CASSSTGPEQYF. In DNA form, the CDR3 reads TGTGCCAGCTCAAGCACAGGGCCCGAGCAGTACTTC.

This chain uses TRBV5-1 with TRBJ2-3; perhaps TRBD1 as D (6 bases). The germline V and J ends were trimmed by 2 bases and 2 bases, with 9 bases remaining between them. The CDR3 contains 14 residues. The germline CDR1 and CDR2 sequences are SGHRS and YFSETQ. Written as DNA, the CDR3 is TGCGCCAGCAGCTTAGGACAGCTCACAGATACGCAGTATTTT. Translating gives CASSLGQLTDTQYF. The variable domain in full, with the rest retrieved from reference TRBV5-1 and TRBJ2-3, is KAGVTQTPRYLIKTRGQQVTLSCSPISGHRSVSWYQQTPGQGLQFLFEYFSETQRNKGNFPGRFSGRQFSNSRSEMNVSTLELGDSALYLCASSLGQLTDTQYFGPGTRLTVL.

This clone came up many times. V and J are TRBV10-3 and TRBJ2-5; unclear D gene. The CDR3 has 12 amino acids. V was clipped by 10 bases and J by 5 bases, with 14 bases between them. Germline V gene lookup returns CDR1 ENHRY and CDR2 SYGVKD. The CDR3 DNA sequence: TGTGCCACCGGTGAAGGTCCGGAGACCCAGTACTTC. Encoded protein: CATGEGPETQYF.

This chain joins TRBV18 and TRBJ1-1, with a possible D match to TRBD1 (5 bases). The germline gives CDR1 KGHSH, CDR2 LQKENI. The CDR3 sequence is 14 residues long. Between the trimmed V and J ends, which lost 1 base and 5 bases, there was a span of 11 bases. The CDR3 DNA is TGTGCCAGCTCACCACGCCAGGGTAGAACTGAAGCTTTCTTT. It is translated as CASSPRQGRTEAFF. Full variable domain (outside the CDR3, taken from reference TRBV18 and TRBJ1-1): NAGVMQNPRHLVRRRGQEARLRCSPMKGHSHVYWYRQLPEEGLKFMVYLQKENIIDESGMPKERFSAEFPKEGPSILRIQQVVRGDSAAYFCASSPRQGRTEAFFGQGTRLTVV.

This clone has only a few counts. The chain is built from TRBV5-1 and TRBJ2-7; weak D call: TRBD1 (6 bases). The germline V gene encodes CDR1 SGHRS and CDR2 YFSETQ. Trimming cost V 0 bases and J 5 bases, with 15 bases left between them. The CDR3 is 15 amino acids. The CDR3 nucleotides read TGCGCCAGCAGCTTGGACCAGGGGAGTAACGACGAGCAGTACTTC. Translated: CASSLDQGSNDEQYF.

V gene TRBV6-5 combines with J gene TRBJ1-2, with 7 bases fitting TRBD1. Germline V gives CDR1 MNHEY, CDR2 SVGAGI. The CDR3 consists of 15 residues. With V trimmed by 5 bases and J by 5 bases, 11 bases remained unmatched. The DNA of the CDR3 is TGTGCCAGCAGTCGTAATCCAACAGGGGTTTATGGCTACACCTTC. Amino acids: CASSRNPTGVYGYTF.